A few counts support the clone carrying this T cell receptor beta chain. The antigen remains undetermined. This sample was included in a study of T-cell memory formation after mild COVID-19. Looking at the study overall: Largely, TCR clusters stayed within a single donor. Study-level results: Later expanders leaned CD4+, whereas day 15 to 85 contracting clones were balanced CD4/CD8.

5'RACE with constant-segment primers yielded barcoded, UMI-tagged TCR alpha and TCR beta cDNA libraries. TCRdb reprocessed the 5' RACE reads with MiXCR, giving one entry per CDR3 protein. The repertoire consists of 50,000 to 75,000 distinct CDR3 sequences, with about a tenth occurring once and the leading ten covering around 1.1%. This CDR3 comprises 16 residues. The V gene's germline CDR1 is SGHRS and CDR2 YFSETQ. The ends lost 0 bases at V and 6 bases at J; junction bases unmatched: 11. V usage is TRBV5-1 and J usage is TRBJ1-1; 7 nucleotides line up with TRBD1. The material sequenced was PBMCs or a T cell subset sorted from them (not recorded which). The receptor's source is a man younger than 35 who had mild COVID-19 (a few samples of this study predate the infection). Cell type and time point are not known. The CDR3 bases are TGCGCCAGCAGCTTGGCCTTAGGAGACAGGGAGGCTGAAGCTTTCTTT. It translates to CASSLALGDREAEAFF.